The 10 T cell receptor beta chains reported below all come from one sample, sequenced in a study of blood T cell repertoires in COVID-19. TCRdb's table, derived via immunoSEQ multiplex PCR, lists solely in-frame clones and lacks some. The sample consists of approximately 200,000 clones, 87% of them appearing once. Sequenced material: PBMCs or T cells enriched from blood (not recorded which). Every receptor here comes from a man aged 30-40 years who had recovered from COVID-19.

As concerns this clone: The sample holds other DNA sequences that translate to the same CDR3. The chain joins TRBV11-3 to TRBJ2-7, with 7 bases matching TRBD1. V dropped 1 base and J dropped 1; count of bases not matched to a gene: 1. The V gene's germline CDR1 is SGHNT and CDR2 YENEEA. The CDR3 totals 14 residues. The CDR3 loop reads CASSLGTGSYEQYF. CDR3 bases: TGTGCCAGCAGCTTAGGGACAGGATCCTACGAGCAGTACTTC.

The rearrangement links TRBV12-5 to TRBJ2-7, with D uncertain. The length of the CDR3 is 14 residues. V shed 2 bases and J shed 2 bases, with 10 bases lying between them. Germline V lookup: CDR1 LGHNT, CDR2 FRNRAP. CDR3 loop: CASGLSPDTYEQYF. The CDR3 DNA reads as TGTGCTAGTGGTTTGAGCCCCGATACCTACGAGCAGTACTTC. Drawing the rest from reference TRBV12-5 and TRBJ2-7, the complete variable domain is DARVTQTPRHKVTEMGQEVTMRCQPILGHNTVFWYRQTMMQGLELLAYFRNRAPLDDSGMPKDRFSAEMPDATLATLKIQPSEPRDSAVYFCASGLSPDTYEQYFGPGTRLTVT.

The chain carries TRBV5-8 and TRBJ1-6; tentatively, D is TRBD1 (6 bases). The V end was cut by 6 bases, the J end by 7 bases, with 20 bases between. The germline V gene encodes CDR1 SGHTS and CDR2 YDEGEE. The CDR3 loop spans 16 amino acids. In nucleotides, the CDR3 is TGTGCCAGCACCCCTGCACCGGGACACCGAAATTCACCCCTCCACTTT. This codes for CASTPAPGHRNSPLHF.

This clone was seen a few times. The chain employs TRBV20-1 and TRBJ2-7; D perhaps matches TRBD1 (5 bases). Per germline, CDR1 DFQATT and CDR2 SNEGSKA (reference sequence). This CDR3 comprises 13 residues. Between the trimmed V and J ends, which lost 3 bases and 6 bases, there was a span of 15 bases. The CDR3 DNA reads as TGCAGTGCTAGTTCAGGGTCCGGTTTCGAGCAGTACTTC. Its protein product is CSASSGSGFEQYF.

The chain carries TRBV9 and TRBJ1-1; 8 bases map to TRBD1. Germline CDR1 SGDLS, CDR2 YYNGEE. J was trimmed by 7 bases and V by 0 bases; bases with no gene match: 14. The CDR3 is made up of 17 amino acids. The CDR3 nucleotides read TGTGCCAGCAGCGTAGCATCAGGGGGCGTGGGTTTTGGTGAAGCTTTCTTT. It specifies CASSVASGGVGFGEAFF.

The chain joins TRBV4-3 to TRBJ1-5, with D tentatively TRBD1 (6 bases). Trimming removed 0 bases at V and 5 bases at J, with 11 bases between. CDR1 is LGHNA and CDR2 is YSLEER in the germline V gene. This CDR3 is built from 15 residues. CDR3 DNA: TGCGCCAGCAGCCAAGATAGGGGGTGGGATCAGCCCCAGCATTTT. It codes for CASSQDRGWDQPQHF.

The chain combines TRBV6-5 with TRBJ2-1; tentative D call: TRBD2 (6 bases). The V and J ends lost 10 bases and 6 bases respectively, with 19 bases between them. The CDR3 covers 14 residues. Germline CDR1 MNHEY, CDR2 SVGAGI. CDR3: CATIMGGRVNEQFF. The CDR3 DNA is TGTGCCACCATTATGGGGGGAAGGGTCAATGAGCAGTTCTTC.

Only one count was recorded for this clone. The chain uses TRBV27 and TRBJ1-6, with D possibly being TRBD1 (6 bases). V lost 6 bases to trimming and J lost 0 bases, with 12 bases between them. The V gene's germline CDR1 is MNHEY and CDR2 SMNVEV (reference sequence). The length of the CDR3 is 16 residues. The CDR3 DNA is TGTGCCAGCAGACTAAACAGGGTCTCCTATAATTCACCCCTCCACTTT. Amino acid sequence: CASRLNRVSYNSPLHF.

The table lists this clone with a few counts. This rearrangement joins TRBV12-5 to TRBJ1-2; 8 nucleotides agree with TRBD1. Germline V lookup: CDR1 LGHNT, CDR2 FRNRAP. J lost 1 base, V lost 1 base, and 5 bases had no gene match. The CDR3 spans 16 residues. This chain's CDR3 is CASGLGQGLHNYGYTF. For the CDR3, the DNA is TGTGCTAGTGGTTTGGGACAGGGGCTCCATAACTATGGCTACACCTTC.

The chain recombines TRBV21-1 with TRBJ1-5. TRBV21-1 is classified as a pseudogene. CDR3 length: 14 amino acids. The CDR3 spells CGSRGLYSNQPQHF. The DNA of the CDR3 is TGTGGGAGCCGGGGACTTTATAGCAATCAGCCCCAGCATTTT.